Included here is one T cell receptor beta chain sequence, with context. The sample originates from a study of blood T cell repertoires in COVID-19. Study summary: The study drew acute and convalescent COVID-19 samples from the United States, Italy and Spain. The cDNA or gDNA used as material had been derived from T cells, B-cell-depleted T cells, or PBMCs.

In the study's own analysis: By means of reference gene primer amplification, nucleated cell counts were estimated. Clones were read by immunoSEQ multiplex PCR, and TCRdb kept only the in-frame ones, dropping some. The V and J calls and clone size are taken from that table; D and trimming were inferred from the DNA. The data show roughly 55,000 clones, around 87% seen once. CDR1 is MNHEY, CDR2 SMNVEV, per germline (reference sequence). Trimming took 6 bases from V and 7 from J; bases not matched to a gene: 12. The CDR3 length is 14 residues. Specimen: peripheral blood. The J gene is TRBJ2-7, the V gene TRBV27, with TRBD1 matching 7 bases. The receptor was isolated from a man between 60 and 70 years old with active or convalescent COVID-19. In DNA form, the CDR3 reads TGTGCCAGCAGCCTGAATAGGGACAGTTTGGAGCAGTACTTC. Its translation: CASSLNRDSLEQYF.